This TCR beta chain stems from a study of chemoradiotherapy in HPV16-positive cancers. Across the study: A couple of HPV16-positive patients' cells yielded candidate HPV-specific clones and common motifs. Regarding the study as a whole: Functional assays defining HPV-specific T cells used only two HPV16-positive patients. Non-HPV-specific T cells did not expand in tumors during treatment, whereas candidate HPV-specific clones and E7-related motifs did.

Germline V CDR1 and CDR2: SGHVS, FNYEAQ. The CDR3 has 13 amino acids. V shed 5 bases, J shed 8 bases, and the junction held 8 bases outside the gene matches. Note on this clone: Its matching antigen is unknown.

Clones were sequenced by immunoSEQ multiplex PCR, and TCRdb holds only the in-frame ones, with some missing. Of approximately 27,000 clones listed, approximately 88% are singletons. The V and J genes are TRBV7-6 and TRBJ1-2; 7 nucleotides line up with TRBD1. This material consisted of blood, taken from a patient who underwent chemoradiotherapy. The TCR sequence derives from a human donor with HPV-associated anogenital cancer. For the CDR3, the DNA is TGTGCCAGCAGCGTCGACAGGGTTCGGGGCTACACCTTC. It translates to CASSVDRVRGYTF.